This T cell receptor (beta chain) appears in the sequencing data of a study of OX40 agonist ivuxolimab in advanced cancers. About the research overall: Earlier treatment with anti-PD-1, anti-PD-L1 or anti-CTLA-4 was permitted, and 30% to 40% had received some.

The junction had 3 bases not matched to a gene; V was cut back by 6 bases and J by 10 bases. This CDR3 comprises 11 residues. The V gene's germline CDR1 is MNHEY and CDR2 SVGAGI. Notes on the study in general: Compared with CD4+, CD8+ T cells on average had more expanded clones.

Only in-frame clones appear in the TCRdb table, and some are missing; sequencing was by immunoSEQ multiplex PCR. The sample shows about 33,000 clones, 65% to 80% of them seen only once. On this clone itself: Its antigen is not known.

The rearrangement joins TRBV6-5 to TRBJ1-2; 9 nucleotides align to TRBD1. The sequencing here drew on CD4+ or CD8+ T cells sorted from blood, taken in a trial of the OX40 agonist ivuxolimab. This receptor was taken from an adult with an advanced solid tumor such as melanoma, head and neck, liver or kidney cancer. The DNA for the CDR3 is TGTGCCAGCAGGGGGGACAGGGTCTACACCTTC. Its protein product is CASRGDRVYTF.